Sequencing of this T cell receptor (beta chain) was carried out in a study of blood T cells in healthy people across ages. Study-level results: Per million T cells, the diversity of TCR beta decreased roughly linearly as age advanced. With donor CMV status unknown, expanded clonotype changes were possibly confounded. Whereas aged donors had fewer naive CD4+ cells, long-lived donors had more of them and higher diversity.

As for this clonotype: Its antigen is not known.

The CDR3 is 16 amino acids. Germline V gene sequence: CDR1 SGHTA, CDR2 FQGNSA. A second PCR, run for about 6 to 11 cycles, used a sample-barcoded 5' primer plus a J-beta primer mix. TCRdb re-derived calls from the 5' RACE reads in MiXCR, one entry per CDR3 protein. The table includes fewer than 2 million distinct CDR3 sequences, roughly two fifths detected once. Sequencing input: blood. The chain is built from TRBV7-2 and TRBJ2-7; TRBD2 matches 8 bases. The J call is doubtful: the DNA matches TRBJ2-4 better. The source is a human donor in good health. This CDR3 is CASSLTGGPSGNIQYF. CDR3 nucleotides: TGTGCCAGCAGCTTAACGGGGGGGCCCTCCGGAAACATTCAGTACTTC.